This TCR beta chain was recorded in a study of blood T cells in healthy people across ages. Peripheral blood from each donor was collected in a volume of 9.5 to 10 milliliters. This clonotype has more than one count but fewer than ten. Its antigen is unidentified. Study results and limitations: Age brought a roughly linear fall in TCR beta diversity measured per million T cells.

Combining a sample-barcoded 5' primer with a J-beta primer mix, a second PCR ran for about 7 to 12 cycles. Every cDNA was tagged by a template-switch adaptor with 12 random nucleotides. TCRdb reprocessed the 5' RACE reads with MiXCR, giving one entry per CDR3 protein. This table has over 450,000 distinct CDR3 sequences, around 24% appearing once. V lost 8 bases and J lost 0; bases outside the gene matches: 14. Per germline, CDR1 KGHDR and CDR2 SFDVKD. The CDR3 runs 18 residues. These sequences were also reported in another study, on T cells of mothers and their children.

Source material: blood. The rearrangement uses TRBV24-1 and TRBJ1-5; TRBD1 agrees at 8 bases. The receptor comes from a boy between 10 and 17 years old in good health. The CDR3 coding sequence is TGTGCCACCAACCCCGGGACAGGTGATTTCTATAGCAATCAGCCCCAGCATTTT. Residues: CATNPGTGDFYSNQPQHF.